The clone carrying this T cell receptor beta chain was observed a single time. This record comes from a study of spatial heterogeneity in lung cancer. Study information: The 60 to 90 donors had untreated early-stage non-small cell lung cancer. Those follow-up PBMC samples that were available underwent sequencing, at a median interval of roughly two years following resection.

TCR cDNA molecules each carried a unique molecular identifier. Each CDR3 protein is one row after TCRdb ran MiXCR on the 5' RACE reads. The table records about 120,000 distinct CDR3 sequences, 10% to 15% of them present only once. Time point of the sample: blood at routine non-recurrence follow-up after resection. The sequenced material consisted of unsorted whole RNA from tumor, nontumor lung or frozen PBMC. The germline V and J ends were trimmed by 3 bases and 1 base, with 10 bases remaining between them. CDR3 length: 14 amino acids. Germline V gene lookup returns CDR1 DFQATT and CDR2 SNEGSKA (reference sequence).

The sample was PBMCs, taken at follow-up. The receptor's source is a male donor with early-stage non-small cell lung cancer. The chain joins TRBV20-1 to TRBJ1-5; TRBD1 might be the D (5 bases). The CDR3 region is CSASAGLSNQPQHF. CDR3 nucleotide sequence: TGCAGTGCTAGCGCGGGGCTCAGCAATCAGCCCCAGCATTTT.